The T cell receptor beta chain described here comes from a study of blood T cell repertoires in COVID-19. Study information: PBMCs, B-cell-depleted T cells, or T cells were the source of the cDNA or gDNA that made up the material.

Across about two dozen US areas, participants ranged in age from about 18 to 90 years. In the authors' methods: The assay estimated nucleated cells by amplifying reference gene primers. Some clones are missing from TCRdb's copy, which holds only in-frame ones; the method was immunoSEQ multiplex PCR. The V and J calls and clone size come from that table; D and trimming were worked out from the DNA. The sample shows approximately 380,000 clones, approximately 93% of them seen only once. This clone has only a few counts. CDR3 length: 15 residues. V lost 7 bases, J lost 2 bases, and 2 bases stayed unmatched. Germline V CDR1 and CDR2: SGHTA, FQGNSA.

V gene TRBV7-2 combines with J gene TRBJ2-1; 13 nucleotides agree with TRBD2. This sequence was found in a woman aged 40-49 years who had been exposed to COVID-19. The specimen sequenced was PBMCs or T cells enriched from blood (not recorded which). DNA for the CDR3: TGTGCCAGCACCACTAGCGGGGGGGCCTACAATGAGCAGTTCTTC. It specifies CASTTSGGAYNEQFF. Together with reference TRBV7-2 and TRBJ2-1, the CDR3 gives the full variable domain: GAGVSQSPSNKVTEKGKDVELRCDPISGHTALYWYRQSLGQGLEFLIYFQGNSAPDKSGLPSDRFSAERTGGSVSTLTIQRTQQEDSAVYLCASTTSGGAYNEQFFGPGTRLTVL.